Each of the 5 T cell receptor beta chains below was sequenced from the same sample in a study of T cell responses to AZD1222 COVID-19 vaccine. TCRdb's table, derived via immunoSEQ multiplex PCR, lists solely in-frame clones and lacks some. The sample data list about 140,000 clones. The sample was peripheral blood. The receptors here all came from an adult in good health.

The chain has TRBV19 and TRBJ2-1, with D perhaps TRBD2 (5 bases). In germline, CDR1 is LNHDA, CDR2 SQIVND (reference sequence). This CDR3 is 14 amino acids long. Deletions cut 5 bases from V and 9 bases from J, with 17 bases between. CDR3 nucleotides: TGTGCCAGTAGTCCCTCCTCCCTCGCGGGTGAGCAGTTCTTC. Protein sequence: CASSPSSLAGEQFF.

The CDR3 sequence is CASSLGAAGGFHGYTF. CDR3 nucleotides: TGTGCCAGCAGCTTAGGGGCAGCGGGGGGGTTCCATGGCTACACCTTC. The chain uses TRBV7-8 and TRBJ1-2, with a possible D match to TRBD1 (5 bases). The CDR3 is 16 residues long. The germline CDR1 and CDR2 sequences are SGHVS and FQNEAQ. V shed 1 base and J shed 6 bases, with 18 bases lying between them.

The chain couples TRBV5-6 to TRBJ1-2; D ambiguous. Germline CDR1 is SGHDT and CDR2 is YYEEEE. V shed 1 base and J shed 5 bases, with 12 bases lying between them. The CDR3 has 14 residues. The CDR3 spells CASSLSGREYGYTF. In DNA, the CDR3 is TGTGCCAGCAGCTTGTCGGGCAGAGAGTATGGCTACACCTTC. The full variable domain, completed using reference TRBV5-6 and TRBJ1-2, is DAGVTQSPTHLIKTRGQQVTLRCSPKSGHDTVSWYQQALGQGPQFIFQYYEEEERQRGNFPDRFSGHQFPNYSSELNVNALLLGDSALYLCASSLSGREYGYTFGSGTRLTVV.

The V call is TRBV5-1, the J call TRBJ1-6; D uncertain. The V gene's germline CDR1 is SGHRS and CDR2 YFSETQ. This CDR3 is 14 amino acids long. Trimming shortened V by 4 bases and J by 6 bases, and 11 bases separated the two germline ends. CDR3 residues: CASSRDGLNSPLHF. The CDR3 DNA is TGCGCCAGCAGCCGCGACGGTCTTAATTCACCCCTCCACTTT.

The CDR3 reads CASSALSSTVRETQYF. As DNA, the CDR3 is TGTGCCAGCAGTGCCCTATCATCGACAGTAAGGGAGACCCAGTACTTC. V is TRBV25-1 and J is TRBJ2-5, with a tentative D call TRBD1 (5 bases). CDR3 length: 16 amino acids. V was trimmed by 4 bases and J by 5 bases, leaving 20 bases between them. Germline CDR1 and CDR2: MGHDK and SYGVNS.